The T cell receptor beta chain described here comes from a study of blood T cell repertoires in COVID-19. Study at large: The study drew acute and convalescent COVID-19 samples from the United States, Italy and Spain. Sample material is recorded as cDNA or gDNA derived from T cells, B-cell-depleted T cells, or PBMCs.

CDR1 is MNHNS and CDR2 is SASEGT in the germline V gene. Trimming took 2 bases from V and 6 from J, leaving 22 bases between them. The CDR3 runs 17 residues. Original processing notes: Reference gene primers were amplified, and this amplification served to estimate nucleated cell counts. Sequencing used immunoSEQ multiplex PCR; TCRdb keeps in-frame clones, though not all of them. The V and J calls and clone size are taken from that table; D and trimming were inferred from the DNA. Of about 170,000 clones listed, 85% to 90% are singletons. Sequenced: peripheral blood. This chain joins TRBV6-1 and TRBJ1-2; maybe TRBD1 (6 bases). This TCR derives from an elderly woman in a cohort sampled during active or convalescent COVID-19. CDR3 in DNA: TGTGCCAGCAGTGAATCCGTGGGACAACCCGGGTCCAATGGCTACACCTTC. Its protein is CASSESVGQPGSNGYTF.